This T cell receptor (beta chain) comes out of a study of blood T cell repertoires in COVID-19. Study overall: Some COVID-19 samples were acute and others convalescent; all came from the United States, Italy and Spain. Sources were T cells, B-cell-depleted T cells, or PBMCs; the material itself was cDNA or gDNA.

In the original analysis: Quantification of nucleated cells was approximated via reference gene primer amplification. The table came from immunoSEQ multiplex PCR; TCRdb's copy has only in-frame clones and leaves some out. For V, J and clone size, that table is used; D and trimming come from the DNA. The sample includes tens of thousands of clones, approximately 80% seen only once; the top ten take approximately 20%. Germline assignment: CDR1 SGHDN and CDR2 FVKESK. The CDR3 sequence is 12 residues long. The V gene lost 1 base and the J gene lost 15 bases, with 13 bases spanning the gap. This sequence joins TRBV14 and TRBJ2-1; possibly TRBD1 for D (6 bases). Material for sequencing was peripheral blood. This TCR derives from a woman between 50 and 59 years old with acute or convalescent COVID-19. The CDR3 bases are TGTGCCAGCAGCCAAGCCGGGACATCCCTGTTCTTC. This gives the protein CASSQAGTSLFF. Full variable domain (missing parts from reference TRBV14 and TRBJ2-1): EAGVTQFPSHSVIEKGQTVTLRCDPISGHDNLYWYRRVMGKEIKFLLHFVKESKQDESGMPNNRFLAERTGGTYSTLKVQPAELEDSGVYFCASSQAGTSLFFGPGTRLTVL.